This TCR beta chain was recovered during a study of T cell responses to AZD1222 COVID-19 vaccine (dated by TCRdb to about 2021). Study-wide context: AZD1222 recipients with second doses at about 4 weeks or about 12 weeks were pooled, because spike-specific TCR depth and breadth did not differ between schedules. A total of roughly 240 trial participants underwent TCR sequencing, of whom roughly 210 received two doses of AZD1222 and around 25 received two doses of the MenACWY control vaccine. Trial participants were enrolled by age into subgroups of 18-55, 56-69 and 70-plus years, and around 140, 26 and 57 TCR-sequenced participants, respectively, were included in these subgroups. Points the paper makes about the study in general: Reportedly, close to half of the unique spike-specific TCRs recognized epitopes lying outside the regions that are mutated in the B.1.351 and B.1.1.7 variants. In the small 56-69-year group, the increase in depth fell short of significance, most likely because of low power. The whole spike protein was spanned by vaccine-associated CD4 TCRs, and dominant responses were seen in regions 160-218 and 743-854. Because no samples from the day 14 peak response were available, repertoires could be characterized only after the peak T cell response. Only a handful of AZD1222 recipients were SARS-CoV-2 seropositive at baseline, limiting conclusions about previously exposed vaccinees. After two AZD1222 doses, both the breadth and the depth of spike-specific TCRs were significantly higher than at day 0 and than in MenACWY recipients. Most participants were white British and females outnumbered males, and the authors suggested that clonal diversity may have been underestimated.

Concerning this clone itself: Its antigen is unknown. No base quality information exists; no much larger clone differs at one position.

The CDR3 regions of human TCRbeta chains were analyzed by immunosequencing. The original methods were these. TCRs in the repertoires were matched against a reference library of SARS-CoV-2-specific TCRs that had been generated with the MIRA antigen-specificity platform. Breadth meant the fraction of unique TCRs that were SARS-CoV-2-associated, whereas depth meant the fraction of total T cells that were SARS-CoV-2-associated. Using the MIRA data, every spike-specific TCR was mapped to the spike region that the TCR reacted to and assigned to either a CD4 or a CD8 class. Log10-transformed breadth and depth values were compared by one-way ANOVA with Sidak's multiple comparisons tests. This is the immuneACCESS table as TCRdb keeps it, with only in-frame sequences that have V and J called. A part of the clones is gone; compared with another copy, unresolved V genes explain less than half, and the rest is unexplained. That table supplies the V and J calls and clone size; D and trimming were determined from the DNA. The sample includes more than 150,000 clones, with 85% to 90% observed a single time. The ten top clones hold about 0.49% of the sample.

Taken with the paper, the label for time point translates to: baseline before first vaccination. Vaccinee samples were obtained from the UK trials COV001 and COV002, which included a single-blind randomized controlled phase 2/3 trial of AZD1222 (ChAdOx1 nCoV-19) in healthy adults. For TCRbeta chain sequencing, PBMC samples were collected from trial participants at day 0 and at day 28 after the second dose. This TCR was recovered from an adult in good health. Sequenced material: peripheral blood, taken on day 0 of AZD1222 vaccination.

The CDR3 has the sequence CASSLEGVAGGQRPGSGTGELFF. The nucleotide sequence reads TGTGCCAGCAGCTTAGAAGGTGTCGCGGGAGGGCAAAGACCAGGAAGCGGGACCGGGGAGCTGTTTTTT. The chain is assembled from TRBV11-3 and TRBJ2-2, with TRBD2 matching 9 junction bases. The germline V end is reduced by 0 bases and the J end by 5 bases; junction bases left unmatched: 25. The germline V gene specifies SGHNT as CDR1 and YENEEA as CDR2. The CDR3 sequence holds 23 residues, the cysteine and phenylalanine included. Solely the CDR3 DNA is kept, with 69 bases framed from the first base.